The next 5 T cell receptor beta chains were all read from a single sample in a study of blood T cell repertoires in COVID-19. Measured with immunoSEQ multiplex PCR; TCRdb has only the in-frame clones, and not every one. The table lists 150,000 to 190,000 clones, about 85% of them singletons. The material sequenced was peripheral blood. Receptors were obtained from a woman between 55 and 75 years old with COVID-19, enrolled during active disease.

This chain connects TRBV3-1 (or the pseudogene TRBV3-2) to TRBJ2-2; TRBD2 might be the D (6 bases). In germline, CDR1 is LGHDT, CDR2 YNNKEL (reference sequence). The CDR3 totals 14 residues. Trimming removed 6 bases from V and 4 bases from J, with 12 bases in between. The CDR3 loop reads CASSKEGSTGELFF. Here the CDR3 DNA reads TGTGCCAGCAGTAAGGAGGGAAGCACCGGGGAGCTGTTTTTT.

The chain employs TRBV19 and TRBJ1-2, with 11 bases matching TRBD1. CDR3 size: 16 residues. The germline V gene encodes CDR1 LNHDA and CDR2 SQIVND (reference sequence). J lost 0 bases, V lost 5 bases, and 5 bases had no gene match. The CDR3 is CASSAPGQGANYGYTF. The DNA for the CDR3 is TGTGCCAGTAGTGCGCCGGGACAGGGGGCTAACTATGGCTACACCTTC. The variable domain in full, with the rest retrieved from reference TRBV19 and TRBJ1-2, is DGGITQSPKYLFRKEGQNVTLSCEQNLNHDAMYWYRQDPGQGLRLIYYSQIVNDFQKGDIAEGYSVSREKKESFPLTVTSAQKNPTAFYLCASSAPGQGANYGYTFGSGTRLTVV.

This clone was counted between two and nine times. V is TRBV27 and J is TRBJ2-7; 8 nucleotides line up with TRBD2. Germline CDR1 is MNHEY and CDR2 is SMNVEV (reference sequence). CDR3 size: 15 residues. J lost 0 bases, V lost 5 bases, and 6 bases had no gene match. CDR3 nucleotide sequence: TGTGCCAGCAGTCCCCGGGAGGGTTACTCCTACGAGCAGTACTTC. Its protein is CASSPREGYSYEQYF.

This clone showed up just once. This rearrangement joins TRBV19 to TRBJ1-1; 9 bases are a match to TRBD1. Per the germline V gene, CDR1 is LNHDA and CDR2 is SQIVND (reference sequence). CDR3 length: 13 residues. V lost 6 bases to trimming and J lost 7 bases; unmatched junction nucleotides: 6. The CDR3 protein is CASSTGGAFEAFF. CDR3 in DNA: TGTGCCAGTAGCACAGGGGGCGCATTTGAAGCTTTCTTT.

Comment on this clone: Other nucleotide sequences from this sample produce the same CDR3. CDR3 residues: CASSRTSQETQYF. For the CDR3, the DNA is TGTGCCAGCTCAAGGACTAGCCAGGAGACCCAGTACTTC. The gene calls are TRBV18 and TRBJ2-5; 8 nucleotides line up with TRBD2. Unmatched junction bases numbered 4, after V lost 5 bases and J lost 5 bases. CDR1 and CDR2 from the germline V gene are KGHSH and LQKENI. The CDR3 has 13 residues.